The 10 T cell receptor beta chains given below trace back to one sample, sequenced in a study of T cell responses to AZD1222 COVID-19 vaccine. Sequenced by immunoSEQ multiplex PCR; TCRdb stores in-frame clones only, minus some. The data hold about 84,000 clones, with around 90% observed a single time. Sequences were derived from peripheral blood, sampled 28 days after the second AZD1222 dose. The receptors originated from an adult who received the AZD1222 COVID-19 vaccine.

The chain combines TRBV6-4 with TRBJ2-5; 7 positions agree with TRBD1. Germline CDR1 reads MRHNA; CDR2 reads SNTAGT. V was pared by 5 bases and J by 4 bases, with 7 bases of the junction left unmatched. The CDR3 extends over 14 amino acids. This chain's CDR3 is CASSLTGDGETQYF. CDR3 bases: TGTGCCAGCAGTCTTACAGGGGACGGAGAGACCCAGTACTTC.

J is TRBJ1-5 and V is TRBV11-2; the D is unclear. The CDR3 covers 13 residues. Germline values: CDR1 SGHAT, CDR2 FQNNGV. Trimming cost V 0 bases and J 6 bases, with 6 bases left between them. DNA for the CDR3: TGTGCCAGCAGCTTAGAAGTACTTCAGCCCCAGCATTTT. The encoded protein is CASSLEVLQPQHF.

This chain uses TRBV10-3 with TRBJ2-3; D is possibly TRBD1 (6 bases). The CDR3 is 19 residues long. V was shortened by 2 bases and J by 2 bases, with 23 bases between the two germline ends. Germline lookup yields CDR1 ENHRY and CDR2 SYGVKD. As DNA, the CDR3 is TGTGCCATCAGTGAGGCACAGGGCCAGACCTCTCTACCCACAGATACGCAGTATTTT. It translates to CAISEAQGQTSLPTDTQYF.

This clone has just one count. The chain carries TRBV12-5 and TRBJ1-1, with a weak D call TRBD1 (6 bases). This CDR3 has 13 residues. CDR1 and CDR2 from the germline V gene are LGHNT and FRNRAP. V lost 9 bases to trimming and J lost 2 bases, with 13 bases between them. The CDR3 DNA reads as TGTGCTAGCCGCCGGGACACCAACACTGAAGCTTTCTTT. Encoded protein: CASRRDTNTEAFF.

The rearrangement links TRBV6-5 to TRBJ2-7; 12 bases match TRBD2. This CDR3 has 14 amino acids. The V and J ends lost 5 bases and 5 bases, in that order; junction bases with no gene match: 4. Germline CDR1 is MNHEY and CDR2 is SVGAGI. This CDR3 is CASSPLAGGDEQYF. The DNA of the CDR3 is TGTGCCAGCAGTCCACTAGCGGGGGGCGACGAGCAGTACTTC.

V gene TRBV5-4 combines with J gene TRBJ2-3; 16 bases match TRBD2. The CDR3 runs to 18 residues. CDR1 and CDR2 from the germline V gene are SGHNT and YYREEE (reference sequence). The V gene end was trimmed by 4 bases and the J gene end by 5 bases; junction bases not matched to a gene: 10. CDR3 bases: TGTGCCAGCAGCGCTCCGGGACTAGCGGGGGGGCCCGAAGATACGCAGTATTTT. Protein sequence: CASSAPGLAGGPEDTQYF. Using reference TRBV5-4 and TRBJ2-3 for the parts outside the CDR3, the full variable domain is ETGVTQSPTHLIKTRGQQVTLRCSSQSGHNTVSWYQQALGQGPQFIFQYYREEENGRGNFPPRFSGLQFPNYSSELNVNALELDDSALYLCASSAPGLAGGPEDTQYFGPGTRLTVL.

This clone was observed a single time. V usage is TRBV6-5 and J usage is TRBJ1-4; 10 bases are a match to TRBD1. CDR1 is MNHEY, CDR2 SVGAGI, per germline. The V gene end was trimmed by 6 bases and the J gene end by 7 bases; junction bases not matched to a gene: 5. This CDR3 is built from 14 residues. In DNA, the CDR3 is TGTGCCAGCAGAGCCGGACAGGGGGTTGAAAAACTGTTTTTT. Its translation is CASRAGQGVEKLFF.

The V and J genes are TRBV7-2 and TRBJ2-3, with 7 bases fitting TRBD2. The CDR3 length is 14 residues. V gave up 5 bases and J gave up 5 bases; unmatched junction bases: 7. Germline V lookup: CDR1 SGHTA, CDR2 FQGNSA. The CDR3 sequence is CASSPTGGGDTQYF. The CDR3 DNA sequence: TGTGCCAGCAGCCCAACGGGCGGGGGAGATACGCAGTATTTT.

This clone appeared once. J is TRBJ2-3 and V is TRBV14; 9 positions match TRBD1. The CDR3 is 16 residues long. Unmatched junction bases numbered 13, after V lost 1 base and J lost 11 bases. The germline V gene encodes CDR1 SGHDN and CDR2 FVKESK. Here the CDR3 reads CASSQAQGGGQGWQYF. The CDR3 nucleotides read TGTGCCAGCAGCCAAGCCCAAGGGGGGGGACAGGGATGGCAGTATTTT.

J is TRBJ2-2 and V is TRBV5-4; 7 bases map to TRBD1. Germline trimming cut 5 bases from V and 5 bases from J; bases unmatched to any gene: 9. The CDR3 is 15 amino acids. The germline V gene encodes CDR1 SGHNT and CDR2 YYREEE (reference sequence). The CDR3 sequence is CASSPTGVGTGELFF. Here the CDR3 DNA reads TGTGCCAGCAGTCCCACAGGGGTAGGGACCGGGGAGCTGTTTTTT.